This TCR beta chain was documented in a study of cytomegalovirus exposure and HLA in healthy donors. Turning to this clone: Its specificity is not known.

Study-level findings and limits: Later on, an analysis showed TCR association rates differing by HLA locus, with DRB1 the most and HLA-C the fewest. Common viral pathogens seemed, in a later analysis, to connect with several of the most significant clusters.

The PCR had 60 Vbeta and 13 Jbeta primers. Sequenced by immunoSEQ multiplex PCR; TCRdb stores in-frame clones only, minus some. The table has 200,000 or so clones, roughly 80% seen once. Trimming shortened V by 5 bases and J by 1 base, and 20 bases separated the two germline ends. Germline-derived CDR1 and CDR2 are MDHEN and SYDVKM. The CDR3 runs 17 residues. The genes are TRBV28 and TRBJ2-5; a possible D gene is TRBD2 (5 bases). The clonotype comes from a man aged 35-49 years in good health and CMV-seronegative. The material sequenced was PBMCs. The CDR3 DNA reads as TGTGCCAGCAGTCCGGAACCGGGGAATCGGGTCCAAGAGACCCAGTACTTC. The encoded protein is CASSPEPGNRVQETQYF.